Sequencing of this T cell receptor (beta chain) was carried out in a study of T cells in Graves' hyperthyroidism and ophthalmopathy. There are 16 residues in the CDR3. Looked up from germline, CDR1 is SGDLS and CDR2 is YYNGEE. The V segment lost 3 bases and the J segment 5 bases; nucleotides outside the gene matches: 8. This clonotype was seen a few times. Its antigen is unknown. Patients were aged 18 to 65, had disease duration under 2 months, and had newly diagnosed hyperthyroidism. Diagnosis relied on clinical symptoms, serum thyroxine and TRAb, thyroid ultrasound and orbital computed tomography. Study-wide findings and caveats: By a 13 V-J model, ophthalmopathy was set apart from stable hyperthyroidism.

The CDR3 regions of TCR beta were amplified from RNA transcripts. First-round RT-PCR targeting the TCR CDR3 was performed with the HTBI primer set. TCRdb re-derived calls from the multiplex PCR reads in MiXCR, one entry per CDR3 protein. This sample has fewer than 900,000 distinct CDR3 sequences; 18% occur once, and the top ten carry roughly a sixth. This chain connects TRBV9 to TRBJ2-2, with TRBD1 matching over 9 bases. The sequenced sample consisted of blood. The TCR comes from a woman aged 50 to 60 with Graves' hyperthyroidism that later progressed to Graves' ophthalmopathy. CDR3 protein: CASSDAGTGRTGELFF. In DNA, the CDR3 is TGTGCCAGCAGCGACGCCGGGACAGGGAGGACCGGGGAGCTGTTTTTT. Variable domain in full (rest from reference TRBV9 and TRBJ2-2): DSGVTQTPKHLITATGQRVTLRCSPRSGDLSVYWYQQSLDQGLQFLIQYYNGEERAKGNILERFSAQQFPDLHSELNLSSLELGDSALYFCASSDAGTGRTGELFFGEGSRLTVL.